The clone carrying this TCR beta chain was counted a few times. Antigen unknown. This entry is derived from a study of cytomegalovirus exposure and HLA in healthy donors. Study-level findings and limits: Donors were assumed by presence/absence analyses to have roughly uniform sequencing depth. As a later analysis showed, several of the most significant clusters appeared to be linked to common viral pathogens.

The PCR made use of 60 Vbeta and 13 Jbeta primers. Measured with immunoSEQ multiplex PCR; TCRdb has only the in-frame clones, and not every one. The sample yields about 130,000 clones, 80% to 90% seen once. CDR3 length: 15 amino acids. Germline V gives CDR1 MNHNY, CDR2 SVGAGI (reference sequence). The junction had 4 bases not matched to a gene; V was cut back by 0 bases and J by 7 bases. Donors likely had unrecorded immune exposures despite being nominally healthy when sampled. The origin of this receptor is a woman aged 40 to 49 in good health and CMV-seropositive. The sequenced material came from PBMCs. The chain couples TRBV6-6 to TRBJ2-1, with 9 bases that match TRBD1. The CDR3 loop reads CASSYSETGGNEQFF. CDR3 nucleotide sequence: TGTGCCAGCAGTTACTCAGAGACAGGGGGGAATGAGCAGTTCTTC.